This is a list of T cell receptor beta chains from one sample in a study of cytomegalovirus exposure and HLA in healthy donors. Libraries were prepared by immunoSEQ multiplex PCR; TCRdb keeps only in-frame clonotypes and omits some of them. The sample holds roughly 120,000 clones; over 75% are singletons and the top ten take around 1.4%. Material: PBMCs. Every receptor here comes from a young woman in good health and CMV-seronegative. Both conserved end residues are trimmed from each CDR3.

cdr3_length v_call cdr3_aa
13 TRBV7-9 ASSLAANSYNEQF
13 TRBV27 ASSPAPGGNQPQH
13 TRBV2 ASKGRLAGADTQY
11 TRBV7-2 ASSPGGIYGYT
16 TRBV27 ASSANPTTWRRSTLGY
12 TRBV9 ASSVTPLVNEQF
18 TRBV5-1 ASSLSPVGGGWGTNEKLF
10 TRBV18 ASSPSSDEQF
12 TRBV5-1 ASSWGTGATEAF
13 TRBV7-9 ASSWGLADLDEQF
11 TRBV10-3 AIRAGQETKAF
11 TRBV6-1 ASSGQGGQPQH
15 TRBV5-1 ASSLGLLAGAPIEQF
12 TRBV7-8 ASSLVEGTSEAF
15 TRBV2 ASSEGLAGTGVETQY
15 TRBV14 ASSPRDGQVAYNEQF
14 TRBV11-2 ASSLAIRQGDYEQY
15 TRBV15 ATSRERTVSTNQPQH
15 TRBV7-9 ASSLPGQGSSYNEQF
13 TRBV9 ASSVRAGPYNEQF
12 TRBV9 ASSVASSYNEQF
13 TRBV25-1 ASSEWKGQVHEQY
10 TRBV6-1 ASTGTGQPAF
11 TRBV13 ASSSGRNTEAF
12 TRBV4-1 ASSQATGDYGYT
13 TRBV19 ASSLVTGSSYEQY
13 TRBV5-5 ASSRAGPIQETQY
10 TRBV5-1 ASSWAGDIQY
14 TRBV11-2 ASSLDGDRGFLEQY
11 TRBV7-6 ASSLVGTGEAF
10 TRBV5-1 ASSSGGDEQF
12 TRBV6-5 ASSLRRAGNTIY
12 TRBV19 ASSPGGSPYEQY
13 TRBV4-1 ASSPERTSGYEQY
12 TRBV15 ATSNPGQAETQY
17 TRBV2 ASSDGAGVTGASISPQH
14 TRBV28 ASVGQLTYSNQPQH
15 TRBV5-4 ASRKAGTSTSTDTQY
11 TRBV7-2 ASSLKWTVEAF
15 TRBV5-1 ASSLGSGGRSRETQY
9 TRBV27 ATRRGYEQY
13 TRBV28 ASTPQRQGARGYT
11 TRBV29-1 SAVTGFGTEAF
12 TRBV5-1 ASSLGQADQPQH